One and the same sample provided the 3 T cell receptor beta chains below, sequenced in a study of blood T cells in healthy people across ages. It was with a sample-barcoded 5' primer and a J-beta primer mix that a second PCR of about 6 to 11 cycles was run. TCRdb analysed the 5' RACE reads with MiXCR anew, one entry per CDR3 protein. The sample has 750,000 to 1,000,000 distinct CDR3 sequences; about 27% are singletons. The same specimen was also included in a second study, on T cells of mothers and their children.

The sample consisted of blood. The receptors originated from a woman aged 35 to 49 in good health.

This clonotype was seen more than once but under ten times. V usage is TRBV28 and J usage is TRBJ1-2, with TRBD1 as a possible D gene (5 bases). Germline loops: CDR1 MDHEN, CDR2 SYDVKM. The CDR3 runs 10 residues. CDR3 sequence reads: CAAGGYGYTF. DNA of the CDR3: TGTGCGGCGGGGGGCTATGGCTACACCTTC.

This clonotype was recorded many times. The chain links TRBV2 to TRBJ2-7, with 9 bases lining up with TRBD1. Germline V gene data show CDR1 as SNHLY and CDR2 as FYNNEI. This CDR3 comprises 13 residues. V gave up 9 bases and J gave up 1 base; unmatched junction bases: 4. The CDR3, as DNA: TGTGCCAGGGGACAGGGACTTTCCTACGAGCAGTACTTC. Its translation: CARGQGLSYEQYF.

This sequence joins TRBV20-1 and TRBJ2-5; TRBD1 or TRBD2 may be the D gene (5 bases each). V lost 3 bases to trimming and J lost 11 bases, with 13 bases between them. This CDR3 is 11 amino acids long. Looked up from germline, CDR1 is DFQATT and CDR2 is SNEGSKA (reference sequence). Here the CDR3 DNA reads TGCAGTGCTAGCCGGGGCTTAGAGCAGTACTTC. Its protein product is CSASRGLEQYF.